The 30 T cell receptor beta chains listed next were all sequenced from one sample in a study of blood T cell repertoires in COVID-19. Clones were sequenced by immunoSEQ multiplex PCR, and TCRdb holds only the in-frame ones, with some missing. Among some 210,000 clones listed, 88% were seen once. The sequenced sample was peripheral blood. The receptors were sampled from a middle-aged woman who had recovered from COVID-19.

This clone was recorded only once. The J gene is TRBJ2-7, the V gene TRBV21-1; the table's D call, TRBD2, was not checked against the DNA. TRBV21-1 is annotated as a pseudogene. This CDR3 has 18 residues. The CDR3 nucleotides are TGTGCCAGCAGCACACATAAGCGGGAGCTTTTGGGGTTATACGAGCAGTACTTC. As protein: CASSTHKRELLGLYEQYF.

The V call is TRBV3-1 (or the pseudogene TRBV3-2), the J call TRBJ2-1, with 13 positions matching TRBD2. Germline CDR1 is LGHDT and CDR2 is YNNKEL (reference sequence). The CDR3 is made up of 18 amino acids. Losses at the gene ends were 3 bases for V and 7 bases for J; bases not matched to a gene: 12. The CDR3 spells CASSQTSGRTGGRNEQFF. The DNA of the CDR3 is TGTGCCAGCAGCCAGACTAGCGGGAGGACCGGAGGTAGGAATGAGCAGTTCTTC.

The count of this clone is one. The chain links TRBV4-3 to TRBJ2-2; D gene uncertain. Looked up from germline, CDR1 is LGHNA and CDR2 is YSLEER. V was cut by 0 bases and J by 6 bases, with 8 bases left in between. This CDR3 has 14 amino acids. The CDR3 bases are TGCGCCAGCAGCCAAGATCGGGTGGCCGGGGAGCTGTTTTTT. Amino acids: CASSQDRVAGELFF.

The CDR3 loop reads CASSLSVVSYEQYF. CDR3 bases: TGTGCCAGCAGTCTGTCGGTAGTCTCCTACGAGCAGTACTTC. The V and J genes are TRBV11-2 and TRBJ2-7; D uncertain. Per germline, CDR1 SGHAT and CDR2 FQNNGV. Trimming left V 6 bases short and J 0 bases short, with 12 bases between. The length of the CDR3 is 14 residues.

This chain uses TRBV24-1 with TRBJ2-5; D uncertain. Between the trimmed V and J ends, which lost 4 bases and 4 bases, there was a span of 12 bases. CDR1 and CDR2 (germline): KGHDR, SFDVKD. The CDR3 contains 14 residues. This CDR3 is CATSDRLDRETQYF. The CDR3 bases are TGTGCCACCAGTGACAGGTTAGATAGAGAGACCCAGTACTTC.

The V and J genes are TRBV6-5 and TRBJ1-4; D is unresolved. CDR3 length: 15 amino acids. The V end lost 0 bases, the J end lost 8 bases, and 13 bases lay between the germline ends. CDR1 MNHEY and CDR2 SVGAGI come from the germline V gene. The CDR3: CASSYSLTPGEKLFF. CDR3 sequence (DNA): TGTGCCAGCAGTTACTCTCTGACCCCGGGGGAAAAACTGTTTTTT.

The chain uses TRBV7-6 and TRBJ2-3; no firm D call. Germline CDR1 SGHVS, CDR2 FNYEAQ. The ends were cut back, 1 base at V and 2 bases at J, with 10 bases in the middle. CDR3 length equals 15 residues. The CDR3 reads CASSLGWSDTDTQYF. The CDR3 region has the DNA TGTGCCAGCAGCTTAGGATGGAGCGACACAGATACGCAGTATTTT.

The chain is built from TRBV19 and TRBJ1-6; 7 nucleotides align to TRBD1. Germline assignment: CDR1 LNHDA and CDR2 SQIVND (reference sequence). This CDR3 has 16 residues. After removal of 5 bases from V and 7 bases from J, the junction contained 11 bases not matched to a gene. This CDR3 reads CASSPLSGQMNSPLHF. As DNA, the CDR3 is TGTGCCAGTAGTCCCCTATCGGGACAGATGAATTCACCCCTCCACTTT.

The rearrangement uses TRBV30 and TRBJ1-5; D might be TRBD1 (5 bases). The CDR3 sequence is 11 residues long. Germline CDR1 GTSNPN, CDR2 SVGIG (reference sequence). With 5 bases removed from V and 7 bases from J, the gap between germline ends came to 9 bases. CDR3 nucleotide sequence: TGTGCCTGGGGCACAGGACAGCCCCAGCATTTT. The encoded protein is CAWGTGQPQHF. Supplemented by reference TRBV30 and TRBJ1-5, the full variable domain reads SQTIHQWPATLVQPVGSPLSLECTVEGTSNPNLYWYRQAAGRGLQLLFYSVGIGQISSEVPQNLSASRPQDRQFILSSKKLLLSDSGFYLCAWGTGQPQHFGDGTRLSIL.

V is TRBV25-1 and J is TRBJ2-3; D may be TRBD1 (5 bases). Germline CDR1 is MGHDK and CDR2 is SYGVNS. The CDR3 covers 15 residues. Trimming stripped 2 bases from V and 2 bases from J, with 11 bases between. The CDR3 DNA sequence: TGTGCCAGCAGTGAACCAGGGCATTACACAGATACGCAGTATTTT. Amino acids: CASSEPGHYTDTQYF.

The CDR3 coding sequence is TGTGCCACCAGTGAGGCGGGACAGGGCCCCACTGAAGCTTTCTTT. The encoded protein is CATSEAGQGPTEAFF. The chain is built from TRBV24-1 and TRBJ1-1; TRBD1 matches 9 bases. The length of the CDR3 is 15 residues. V was clipped by 4 bases and J by 4 bases; unmatched bases: 6. The germline CDR1 and CDR2 sequences are KGHDR and SFDVKD.

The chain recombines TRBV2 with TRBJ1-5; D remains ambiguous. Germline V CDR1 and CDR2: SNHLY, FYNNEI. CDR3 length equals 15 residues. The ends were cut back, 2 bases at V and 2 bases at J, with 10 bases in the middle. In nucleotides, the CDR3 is TGTGCCAGCAGTGAATTACCTCGGGGCAATCAGCCCCAGCATTTT. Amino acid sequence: CASSELPRGNQPQHF.

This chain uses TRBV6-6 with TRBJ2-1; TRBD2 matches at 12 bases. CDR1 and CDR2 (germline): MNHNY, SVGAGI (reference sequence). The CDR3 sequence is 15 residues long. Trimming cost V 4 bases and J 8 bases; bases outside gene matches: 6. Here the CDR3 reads CASSWTSGTPDEQFF. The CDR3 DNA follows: TGTGCCAGCAGTTGGACTAGCGGGACGCCGGATGAGCAGTTCTTC.

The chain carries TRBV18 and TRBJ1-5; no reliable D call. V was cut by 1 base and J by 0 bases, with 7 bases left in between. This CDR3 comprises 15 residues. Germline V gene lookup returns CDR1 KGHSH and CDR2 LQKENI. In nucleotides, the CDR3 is TGTGCCAGCTCACCACGACGGGATAGCAATCAGCCCCAGCATTTT. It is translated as CASSPRRDSNQPQHF.

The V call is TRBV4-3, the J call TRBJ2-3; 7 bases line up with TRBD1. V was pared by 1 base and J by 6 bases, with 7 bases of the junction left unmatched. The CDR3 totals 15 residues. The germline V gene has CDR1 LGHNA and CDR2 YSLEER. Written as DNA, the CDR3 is TGCGCCAGCAGCCAAGTGAAGGGGGCGGTTGATACGCAGTATTTT. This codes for CASSQVKGAVDTQYF.

In DNA, the CDR3 is TGTGCCACCACAACAGGGAAGAGTCGGGGAAACACTGAAGCTTTCTTT. As protein: CATTTGKSRGNTEAFF. V and J are TRBV10-3 and TRBJ1-1; D might be TRBD1 (6 bases). The germline gives CDR1 ENHRY, CDR2 SYGVKD. The V end lost 10 bases, the J end lost 2 bases, and 23 bases lay between the germline ends. The length of the CDR3 is 16 residues.

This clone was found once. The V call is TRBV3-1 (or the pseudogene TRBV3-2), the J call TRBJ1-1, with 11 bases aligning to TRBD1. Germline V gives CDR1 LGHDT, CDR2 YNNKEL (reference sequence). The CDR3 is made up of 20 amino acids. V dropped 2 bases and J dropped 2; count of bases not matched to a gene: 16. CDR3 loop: CASSQIIGQGARLVNTEAFF. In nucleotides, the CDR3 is TGTGCCAGCAGCCAAATCATCGGACAGGGGGCCCGATTGGTAAACACTGAAGCTTTCTTT.

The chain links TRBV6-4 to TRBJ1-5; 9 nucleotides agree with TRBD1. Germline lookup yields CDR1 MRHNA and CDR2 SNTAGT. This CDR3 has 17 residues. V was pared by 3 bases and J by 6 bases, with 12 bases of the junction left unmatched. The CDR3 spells CASSEGGPGQGPQPQHF. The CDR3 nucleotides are TGTGCCAGCAGTGAAGGCGGGCCGGGACAGGGTCCTCAGCCCCAGCATTTT.

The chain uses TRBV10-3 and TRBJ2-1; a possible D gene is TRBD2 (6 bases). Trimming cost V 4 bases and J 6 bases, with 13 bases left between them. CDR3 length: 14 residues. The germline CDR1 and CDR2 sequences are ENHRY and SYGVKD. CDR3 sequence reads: CAISGGTPSNEQFF. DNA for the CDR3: TGTGCCATCAGTGGTGGGACTCCCAGCAATGAGCAGTTCTTC.

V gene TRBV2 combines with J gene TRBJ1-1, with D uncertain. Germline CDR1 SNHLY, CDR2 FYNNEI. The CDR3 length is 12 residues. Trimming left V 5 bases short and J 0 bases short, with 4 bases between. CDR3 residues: CASSYMNTEAFF. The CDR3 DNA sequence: TGTGCCAGCAGTTATATGAACACTGAAGCTTTCTTT.

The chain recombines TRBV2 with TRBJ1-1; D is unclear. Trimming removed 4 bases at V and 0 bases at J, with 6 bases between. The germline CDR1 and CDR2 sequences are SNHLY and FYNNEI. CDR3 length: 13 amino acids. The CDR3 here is CASSVGMNTEAFF. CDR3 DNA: TGTGCCAGCAGTGTCGGGATGAACACTGAAGCTTTCTTT.

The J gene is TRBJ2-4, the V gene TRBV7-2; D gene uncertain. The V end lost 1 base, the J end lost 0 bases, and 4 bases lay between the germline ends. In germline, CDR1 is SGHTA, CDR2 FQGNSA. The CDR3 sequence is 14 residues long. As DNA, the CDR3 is TGTGCCAGCAGCTTAGATAGAGCCAAAAACATTCAGTACTTC. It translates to CASSLDRAKNIQYF.

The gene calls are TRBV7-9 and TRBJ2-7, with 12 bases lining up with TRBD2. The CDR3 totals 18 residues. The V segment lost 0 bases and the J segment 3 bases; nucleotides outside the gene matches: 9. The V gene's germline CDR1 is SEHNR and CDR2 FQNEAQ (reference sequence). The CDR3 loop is CASSLAQGLAGSDYEQYF. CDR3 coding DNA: TGTGCCAGCAGCTTAGCCCAAGGACTAGCGGGATCCGACTACGAGCAGTACTTC.

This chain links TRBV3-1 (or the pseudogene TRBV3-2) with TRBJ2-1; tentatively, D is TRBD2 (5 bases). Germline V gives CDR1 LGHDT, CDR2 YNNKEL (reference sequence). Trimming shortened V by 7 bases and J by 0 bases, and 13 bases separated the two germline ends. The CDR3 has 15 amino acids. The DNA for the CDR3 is TGTGCCAGCACGAGAGGGCTGAGCTCCTACAATGAGCAGTTCTTC. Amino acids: CASTRGLSSYNEQFF.

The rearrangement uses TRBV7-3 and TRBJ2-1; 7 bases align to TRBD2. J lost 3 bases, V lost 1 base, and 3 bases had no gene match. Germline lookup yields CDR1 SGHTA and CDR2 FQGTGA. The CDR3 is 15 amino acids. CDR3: CASSLSASGYNEQFF. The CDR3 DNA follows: TGTGCCAGCAGCTTAAGTGCTAGCGGCTACAATGAGCAGTTCTTC.

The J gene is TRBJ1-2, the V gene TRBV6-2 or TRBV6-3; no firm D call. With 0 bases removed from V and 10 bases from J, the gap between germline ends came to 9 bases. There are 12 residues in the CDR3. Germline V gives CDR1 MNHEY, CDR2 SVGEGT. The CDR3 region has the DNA TGTGCCAGCAGTTACTCGCCAGTATACTACACCTTC. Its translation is CASSYSPVYYTF.

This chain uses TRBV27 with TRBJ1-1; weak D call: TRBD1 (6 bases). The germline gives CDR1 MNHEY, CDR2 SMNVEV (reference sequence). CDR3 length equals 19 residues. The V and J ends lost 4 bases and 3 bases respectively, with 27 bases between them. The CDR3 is CASSSTFSRDTHRDTEAFF. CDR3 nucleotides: TGTGCCAGCAGTTCCACATTCTCCCGAGACACTCACAGGGACACTGAAGCTTTCTTT.

The CDR3 spells CASSYSQGSNEKLFF. CDR3 in DNA: TGTGCCAGCAGTTATTCCCAGGGGTCGAATGAAAAACTGTTTTTT. This rearrangement joins TRBV6-6 to TRBJ1-4; tentatively, D is TRBD1 (6 bases). Between the trimmed V and J ends, which lost 3 bases and 5 bases, there was a span of 13 bases. The CDR3 runs 15 residues. CDR1 and CDR2 from the germline V gene are MNHNY and SVGAGI (reference sequence).

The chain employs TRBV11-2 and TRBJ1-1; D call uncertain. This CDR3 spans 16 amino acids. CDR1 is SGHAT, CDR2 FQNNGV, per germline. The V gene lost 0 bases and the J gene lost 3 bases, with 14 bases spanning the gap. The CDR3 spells CASSLDGKLWDTEAFF. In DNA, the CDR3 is TGTGCCAGCAGCTTAGACGGGAAGCTTTGGGACACTGAAGCTTTCTTT.

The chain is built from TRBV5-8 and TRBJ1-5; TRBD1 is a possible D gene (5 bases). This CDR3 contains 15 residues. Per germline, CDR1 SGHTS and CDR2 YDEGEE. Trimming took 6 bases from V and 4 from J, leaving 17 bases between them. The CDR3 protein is CASTPRRKGNQPQHF. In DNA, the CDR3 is TGTGCCAGCACCCCACGGCGCAAGGGGAATCAGCCCCAGCATTTT.